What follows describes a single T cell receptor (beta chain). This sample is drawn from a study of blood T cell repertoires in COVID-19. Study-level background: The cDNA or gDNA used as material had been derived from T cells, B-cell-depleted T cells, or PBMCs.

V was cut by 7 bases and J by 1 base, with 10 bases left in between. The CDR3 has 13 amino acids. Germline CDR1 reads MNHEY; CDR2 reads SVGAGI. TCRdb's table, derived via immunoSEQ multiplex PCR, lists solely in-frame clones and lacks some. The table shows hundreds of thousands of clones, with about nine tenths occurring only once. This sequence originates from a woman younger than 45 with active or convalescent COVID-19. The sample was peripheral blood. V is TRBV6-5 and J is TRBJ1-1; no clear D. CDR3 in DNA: TGTGCCAGCACCGACATCAGGAACACTGAAGCTTTCTTT. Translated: CASTDIRNTEAFF.